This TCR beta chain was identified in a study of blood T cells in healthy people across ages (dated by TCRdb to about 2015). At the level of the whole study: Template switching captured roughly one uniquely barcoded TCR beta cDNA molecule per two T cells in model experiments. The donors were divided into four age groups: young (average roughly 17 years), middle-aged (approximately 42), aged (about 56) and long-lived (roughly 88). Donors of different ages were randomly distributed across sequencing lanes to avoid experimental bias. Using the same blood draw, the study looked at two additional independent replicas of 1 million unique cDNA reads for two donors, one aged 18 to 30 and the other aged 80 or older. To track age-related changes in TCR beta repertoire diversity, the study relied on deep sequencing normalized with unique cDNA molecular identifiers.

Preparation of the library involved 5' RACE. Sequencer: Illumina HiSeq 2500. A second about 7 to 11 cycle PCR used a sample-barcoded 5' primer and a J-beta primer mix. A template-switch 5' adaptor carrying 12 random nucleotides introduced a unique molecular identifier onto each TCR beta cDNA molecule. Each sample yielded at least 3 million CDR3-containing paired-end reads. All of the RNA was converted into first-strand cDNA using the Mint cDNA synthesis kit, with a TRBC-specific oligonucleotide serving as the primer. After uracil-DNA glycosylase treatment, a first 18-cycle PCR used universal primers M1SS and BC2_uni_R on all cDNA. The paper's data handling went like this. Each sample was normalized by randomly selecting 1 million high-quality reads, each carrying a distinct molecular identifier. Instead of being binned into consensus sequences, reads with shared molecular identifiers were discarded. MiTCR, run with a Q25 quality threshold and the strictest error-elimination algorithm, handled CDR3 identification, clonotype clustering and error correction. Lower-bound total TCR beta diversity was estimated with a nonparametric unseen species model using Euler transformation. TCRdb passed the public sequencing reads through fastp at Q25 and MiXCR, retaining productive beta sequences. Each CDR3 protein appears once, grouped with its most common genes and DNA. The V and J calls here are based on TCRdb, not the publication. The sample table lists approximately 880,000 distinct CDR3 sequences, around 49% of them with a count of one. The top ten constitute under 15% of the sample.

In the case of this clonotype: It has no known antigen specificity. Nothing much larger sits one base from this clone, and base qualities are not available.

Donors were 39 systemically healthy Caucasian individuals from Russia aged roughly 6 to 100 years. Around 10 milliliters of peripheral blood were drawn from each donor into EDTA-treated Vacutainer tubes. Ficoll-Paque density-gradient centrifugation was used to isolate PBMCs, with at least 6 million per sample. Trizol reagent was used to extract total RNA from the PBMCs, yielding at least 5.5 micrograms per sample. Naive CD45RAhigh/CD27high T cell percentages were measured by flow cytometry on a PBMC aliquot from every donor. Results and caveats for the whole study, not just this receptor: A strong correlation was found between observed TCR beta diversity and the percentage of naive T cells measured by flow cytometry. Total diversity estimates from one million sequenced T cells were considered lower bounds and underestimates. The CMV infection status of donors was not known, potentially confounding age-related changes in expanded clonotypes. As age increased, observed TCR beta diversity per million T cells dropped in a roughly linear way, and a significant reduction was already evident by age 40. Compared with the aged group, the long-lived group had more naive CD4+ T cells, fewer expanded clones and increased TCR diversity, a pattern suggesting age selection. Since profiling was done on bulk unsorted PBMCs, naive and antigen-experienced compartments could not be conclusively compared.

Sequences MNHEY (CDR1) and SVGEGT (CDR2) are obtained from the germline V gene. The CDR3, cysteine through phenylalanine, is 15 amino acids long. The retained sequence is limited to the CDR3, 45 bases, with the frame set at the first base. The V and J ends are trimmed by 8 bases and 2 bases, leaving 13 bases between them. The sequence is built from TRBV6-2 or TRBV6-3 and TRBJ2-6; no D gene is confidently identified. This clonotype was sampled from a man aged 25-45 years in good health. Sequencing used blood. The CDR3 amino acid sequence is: CASSRFWAGANVLTF. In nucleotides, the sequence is TGTGCCAGCTCACGGTTCTGGGCTGGGGCCAACGTCCTGACTTTC.